This TCR beta chain is drawn from a study of blood T cell repertoires in COVID-19. Enrolled during active infection, Seattle patients were then followed longitudinally. Measured with immunoSEQ multiplex PCR; TCRdb has only the in-frame clones, and not every one. The sample comprises 250,000 or so clones, nearly 90% of which are singletons, and about 2.1% rests with the top ten. Sequencing input: peripheral blood. The clonotype was recovered from a woman aged 60-75 years with COVID-19, enrolled during active disease.

The CDR3 loop is CASSHGTGDGNTIYF. The CDR3 region has the DNA TGCGCCAGCAGCCACGGAACAGGGGACGGAAACACCATATATTTT. This chain links TRBV4-3 with TRBJ1-3; TRBD1 aligns across 7 bases. This CDR3 is 15 amino acids long. The V gene's germline CDR1 is LGHNA and CDR2 YSLEER. V dropped 3 bases and J dropped 4; count of bases not matched to a gene: 6.